This is a list of T cell receptor beta chains from one sample in a study of long-term antiretroviral therapy in people with HIV. Libraries were prepared by immunoSEQ multiplex PCR; TCRdb keeps only in-frame clonotypes and omits some of them. The sample lists about 24,000 clones, around three quarters seen once, with roughly 10% in the top ten. The sample consisted of unsorted PBMCs, taken 1.2 years after starting antiretroviral therapy. These receptors were collected from a woman in her thirties or forties with HIV. CDR3s include the opening cysteine and the closing phenylalanine or tryptophan. A D gene is named only where the DNA matches it firmly. Clone size is given for some rows only: seen once, a few or many times, or a class if the clone is expanded.

cdr3_aa	cdr3_nt	d_call	clone_size	v_call	j_call
CASSSRLLQSYNEQFF	TGTGCCAGCAGCTCTCGACTCCTACAGAGCTACAATGAGCAGTTCTTC	NA	NA	TRBV7-2	TRBJ2-1
CASSPSRGPSYEQYF	TGTGCCAGCAGCCCATCCAGGGGACCCTCCTACGAGCAGTACTTC	NA	NA	TRBV14	TRBJ2-7
CATSRGSSGYTF	TGTGCCACCAGCAGAGGGAGTAGTGGCTACACCTTC	NA	NA	TRBV15	TRBJ1-2
CSVRRVGNTEAFF	TGCAGCGTGCGCAGGGTGGGGAACACTGAAGCTTTCTTT	NA	NA	TRBV29-1	TRBJ1-1
CSVHATGVTEAFF	TGCAGCGTCCATGCGACGGGGGTCACTGAAGCTTTCTTT	NA	NA	TRBV29-1	TRBJ1-1
CASSLGQGYGYTF	TGTGCCAGCAGCTTAGGACAGGGTTATGGCTACACCTTC	TRBD1	NA	TRBV7-6	TRBJ1-2
CASSKGEGGRGPNYEQYF	TGTGCCAGCAGCAAAGGGGAGGGAGGCAGGGGGCCGAACTACGAGCAGTACTTC	NA	once	TRBV21-1	TRBJ2-7
CASSPGLSRGPQHF	TGTGCCAGCAGTCCCGGACTGAGCAGAGGGCCCCAGCATTTT	NA	NA	TRBV5-4	TRBJ1-5
CASSQSRRDPYEQYF	TGCGCCAGCAGTCAATCACGCAGGGACCCCTACGAGCAGTACTTC	NA	once	TRBV23-1	TRBJ2-7
CASSFRTGSGEQYF	TGTGCCAGCAGTTTCAGGACAGGGTCAGGGGAGCAGTACTTC	TRBD1	NA	TRBV6-5	TRBJ2-7
CASRGKVSTGSGNTIYF	TGCGCCAGCAGGGGCAAGGTCTCGACAGGCTCTGGAAACACCATATATTTT	NA	few	TRBV23-1	TRBJ1-3
CASSLIFNRGRGEQFF	TGCGCCAGCAGCTTGATTTTCAACAGGGGCCGTGGTGAGCAGTTCTTC	TRBD1	NA	TRBV5-1	TRBJ2-1
CASSLRGADGTKNIQYF	TGCGCCAGCAGCTTGCGGGGCGCGGACGGGACCAAAAACATTCAGTACTTC	NA	NA	TRBV5-1	TRBJ2-4
CASSVVPVQGTNEKLFF	TGTGCCAGCAGCGTAGTCCCCGTGCAGGGAACTAATGAAAAACTGTTTTTT	NA	NA	TRBV9	TRBJ1-4
CASSLGVTNEKLFF	TGTGCCAGCAGCTTAGGGGTAACTAATGAAAAACTGTTTTTT	NA	NA	TRBV5-6	TRBJ1-4
CAAGGRGYTDTQYF	TGTGCGGCGGGGGGCAGGGGATACACAGATACGCAGTATTTT	TRBD2	NA	TRBV6-5	TRBJ2-3
CASSSTRPGQGGENTEAFF	TGTGCCAGCAGCTCCACCCGACCCGGACAGGGAGGAGAGAACACTGAAGCTTTCTTT	TRBD1	NA	TRBV5-5	TRBJ1-1
CASSLQGAITEAFF	TGTGCCAGCAGTTTACAGGGGGCGATCACTGAAGCTTTCTTT	TRBD1	NA	TRBV27	TRBJ1-1
CASSLSGGTEAFF	TGTGCCAGCAGTCTTTCGGGTGGGACTGAAGCTTTCTTT	NA	NA	TRBV6-6	TRBJ1-1
CASSLGMGAVSYEQYF	TGCGCCAGCAGCTTGGGGATGGGGGCCGTCTCCTACGAGCAGTACTTC	NA	NA	TRBV5-1	TRBJ2-7
CASSKSSAGELFF	TGTGCCAGCAGTAAGAGCTCCGCCGGGGAGCTGTTTTTT	NA	NA	TRBV2	TRBJ2-2
CASSLNVGDGYTF	TGTGCCAGCAGCTTAAATGTCGGGGATGGCTACACCTTC	NA	NA	TRBV7-8	TRBJ1-2
CASSPGSGEQYF	TGTGCCAGCTCACCCGGGTCTGGCGAGCAGTACTTC	NA	NA	TRBV18	TRBJ2-7
CASSRQYGYTF	TGTGCCAGCAGTCGACAGTATGGCTACACCTTC	NA	NA	TRBV28	TRBJ1-2
CASSMNVGSRFGQYF	TGTGCCAGTAGTATGAATGTGGGGTCCAGATTCGGCCAGTACTTC	NA	NA	TRBV19	TRBJ2-5
CASSPAGGFESEQYF	TGCGCCAGTTCACCAGCGGGAGGGTTCGAAAGCGAGCAGTACTTC	TRBD2	NA	TRBV10-1	TRBJ2-7
CASSTGYEETQYF	TGTGCCAGTAGTACTGGGTACGAAGAGACCCAGTACTTC	NA	NA	TRBV19	TRBJ2-5
CASSIQVVNTEAFF	TGTGCCAGTAGTATTCAGGTCGTGAACACTGAAGCTTTCTTT	NA	NA	TRBV19	TRBJ1-1
CASTPAGGNYGYTF	TGCGCCAGCACACCTGCAGGGGGCAACTATGGCTACACCTTC	TRBD1	NA	TRBV4-3	TRBJ1-2
CAWRARDSWGRGYEQYF	TGTGCCTGGAGGGCCCGAGATTCGTGGGGCAGGGGTTACGAGCAGTACTTC	NA	few	TRBV30	TRBJ2-7
CASSSTSGGHNEQFF	TGTGCCAGCAGCTCCACCTCAGGGGGGCACAATGAGCAGTTCTTC	NA	NA	TRBV7-9	TRBJ2-1
CSAPGGGGYTF	TGCAGTGCTCCTGGAGGGGGCGGCTACACCTTC	TRBD1	NA	TRBV20-1	TRBJ1-2
CASRRGGLAGGIDEQFF	TGTGCCAGTAGAAGAGGGGGACTAGCGGGAGGGATCGATGAGCAGTTCTTC	TRBD2	few	TRBV19	TRBJ2-1
CASSFDRIYGYTF	TGTGCCAGCAGCTTCGACAGGATCTATGGCTACACCTTC	NA	NA	TRBV7-2	TRBJ1-2
CASSFYASTDTQYF	TGTGCCAGCAGTTTTTATGCTAGCACAGATACGCAGTATTTT	NA	NA	TRBV6-5	TRBJ2-3
CATSRRGATEAFF	TGTGCCACCAGCAGACGGGGGGCCACTGAAGCTTTCTTT	NA	NA	TRBV15	TRBJ1-1
CASSEHRFPNEKLFF	TGTGCCAGCAGTGAGCATCGCTTTCCTAATGAAAAACTGTTTTTT	NA	NA	TRBV25-1	TRBJ1-4
CASSSGTGDQGYTF	TGTGCCAGCAGCTCCGGGACAGGGGACCAGGGCTACACCTTC	TRBD1	NA	TRBV5-5	TRBJ1-2
CASSLDRSGEQYF	TGTGCCAGCAGTCTGGACAGGTCCGGCGAGCAGTACTTC	TRBD1	NA	TRBV6-5	TRBJ2-7
CASSSPQGRGDEQYF	TGTGCCAGCAGCTCCCCCCAGGGCAGGGGAGACGAGCAGTACTTC	NA	NA	TRBV13	TRBJ2-7
CASSQDLQGANYGYTF	TGTGCCAGCAGCCAAGATCTCCAGGGGGCTAACTATGGCTACACCTTC	TRBD1	NA	TRBV4-2	TRBJ1-2
CASSLGQSPYEQYF	TGTGCCAGCAGCTTAGGACAGTCGCCATACGAGCAGTACTTC	NA	NA	TRBV9	TRBJ2-7
CASSPGRTSGGYTF	TGCGCCAGCAGCCCCGGACGGACCTCTGGGGGCTACACCTTC	NA	few	TRBV5-1	TRBJ1-2
CASSGGSGSPNEQYF	TGTGCCAGCAGCGGAGGGTCAGGGTCCCCGAACGAGCAGTACTTC	NA	NA	TRBV7-9	TRBJ2-7
CASTGGETNTEAFF	TGTGCCAGCACCGGGGGCGAAACCAACACTGAAGCTTTCTTT	NA	NA	TRBV6-1	TRBJ1-1
CSVEETGRAPREQFF	TGCAGCGTTGAAGAGACTGGGAGGGCTCCTCGGGAGCAGTTCTTC	TRBD2	NA	TRBV29-1	TRBJ2-1
CASSEGPYYGYTF	TGTGCCAGTAGCGAGGGGCCTTACTATGGCTACACCTTC	NA	NA	TRBV19	TRBJ1-2
CAWVGESHSIAHGYTF	TGTGCCTGGGTTGGTGAGTCACATTCGATTGCGCATGGCTACACCTTC	NA	few	TRBV30	TRBJ1-2
CASSQDLGLLQFF	TGTGCCAGCAGCCAAGATTTAGGGCTATTACAGTTCTTC	NA	NA	TRBV4-2	TRBJ2-1
CAISEGNEKLFF	TGTGCCATCAGTGAGGGAAATGAAAAACTGTTTTTT	NA	few	TRBV10-3	TRBJ1-4
CASSYGPLGVAFF	TGTGCCAGCAGTTACGGGCCCCTCGGGGTCGCTTTCTTT	NA	once	TRBV6-5	TRBJ1-1
CASSLMTDRVPQVPQYF	TGTGCCAGCAGCCTCATGACTGATAGGGTCCCTCAGGTTCCGCAGTATTTT	NA	NA	TRBV13	TRBJ2-3
CASYVRDSGNTIYF	TGTGCCAGCTACGTCCGGGATTCAGGAAACACCATATATTTT	NA	NA	TRBV6-6	TRBJ1-3
CASSFRGSNTGELFF	TGTGCCAGCAGCTTTAGGGGTTCGAACACCGGGGAGCTGTTTTTT	NA	NA	TRBV7-2	TRBJ2-2
CAWSGTSDRQPQHF	TGTGCCTGGAGCGGGACTTCGGACCGTCAGCCCCAGCATTTT	NA	NA	TRBV30	TRBJ1-5
CASPRDRPGYEQYF	TGTGCCAGCCCCCGGGACAGGCCCGGCTACGAGCAGTACTTC	TRBD1	NA	TRBV6-1	TRBJ2-7
CASSPQTGDRGTQYF	TGTGCCAGCTCACCACAGACAGGGGACCGGGGGACCCAGTACTTC	TRBD1	NA	TRBV18	TRBJ2-5